The subject of this entry is one TCR beta chain. The genomic DNA of each subset was split evenly across several immunoSEQ plates. TCRdb keeps only in-frame clones here, not all; method: immunoSEQ multiplex PCR. Seen here are over a million clones, over 95% observed once, and the top ten hold over 1%. This specimen belongs to a study of shared clonotypes between healthy human individuals. Partitioning of CD4+ cells yielded a CD45RA+ naive subset and a CD45RA-negative memory subset. Specimen: naive CD4+ T cells sorted from blood. As for subset: CD45RA+ positively selected. This sequence originates from a young man in good health.

CDR3 nucleotides: TGTGCCAGCAGTCGGTCCGGAGGGAACACCGGGGAGCTGTTTTTT. Protein product: CASSRSGGNTGELFF. The chain couples TRBV27 to TRBJ2-2; possible D gene TRBD2, 5 bases. This CDR3 has 15 amino acids. The germline gives CDR1 MNHEY, CDR2 SMNVEV (reference sequence). Trimming removed 5 bases from V and 1 base from J, with 11 bases in between.